Listed below are T cell receptor beta chains from one sample, sequenced in a study of blood T cell repertoires in COVID-19. Data came from immunoSEQ multiplex PCR; TCRdb stores just in-frame clones and leaves some out. Here the sample spans approximately 110,000 clones, 80% to 85% being singletons. The sequenced sample consisted of peripheral blood. These TCRs come from a man between 65 and 85 years old with acute or convalescent COVID-19. Each CDR3 is given with its conserved first and last residue. Clone size appears in some rows only: once, few, many, or a class for an expanded clone.

J gene: TRBJ1-1; clone size: NA; V gene: TRBV12-5; CDR3 protein: CASGLTVSGEAEAFF
J gene: TRBJ1-2; clone size: NA; V gene: TRBV7-2; CDR3 protein: CASSFIPGQGADGYTF
J gene: TRBJ1-3; clone size: once; V gene: TRBV5-8; CDR3 protein: CASSRGADGNTIYF
J gene: TRBJ2-3; clone size: few; V gene: TRBV30; CDR3 protein: CAWQPPEGTQYF
J gene: TRBJ1-2; clone size: NA; V gene: TRBV5-1; CDR3 protein: CASTLSWGTGGYTF
J gene: TRBJ1-2; clone size: NA; V gene: TRBV3-1/TRBV3-2; CDR3 protein: CASSQDLAGRVYGYTF
J gene: TRBJ1-1; clone size: once; V gene: TRBV30; CDR3 protein: CAWSVRDRGRIEAFF
J gene: TRBJ2-2; clone size: NA; V gene: TRBV9; CDR3 protein: CASSVGGRTGELFF
J gene: TRBJ1-4; clone size: NA; V gene: TRBV30; CDR3 protein: CAWGPGEKLFF
J gene: TRBJ2-5; clone size: NA; V gene: TRBV18; CDR3 protein: CASSPGQGSVETQYF
J gene: TRBJ2-7; clone size: NA; V gene: TRBV5-1; CDR3 protein: CASRLRPRTGVSEQYF
J gene: TRBJ1-1; clone size: few; V gene: TRBV19; CDR3 protein: CASSPPDKEYTEAFF
J gene: TRBJ2-1; clone size: NA; V gene: TRBV9; CDR3 protein: CASSVAPSASGRTEQFF
J gene: TRBJ1-5; clone size: NA; V gene: TRBV29-1; CDR3 protein: CSVKTGSGGQPQHF
J gene: TRBJ1-1; clone size: NA; V gene: TRBV6-5; CDR3 protein: CASSPRTGTEAFF
J gene: TRBJ1-5; clone size: NA; V gene: TRBV10-2; CDR3 protein: CASSEQGRQPQHF
J gene: TRBJ2-2; clone size: NA; V gene: TRBV2; CDR3 protein: CASGAQGFRGGELFF
J gene: TRBJ2-3; clone size: NA; V gene: TRBV3-1/TRBV3-2; CDR3 protein: CASSPLAGNPTDTQYF
J gene: TRBJ2-5; clone size: NA; V gene: TRBV5-4; CDR3 protein: CASRPTGTGEETQYF
J gene: TRBJ2-2; clone size: NA; V gene: TRBV27; CDR3 protein: CATQLAGGNTGELFF
J gene: TRBJ2-1; clone size: once; V gene: TRBV7-9; CDR3 protein: CASSLWGTSRKNEQFF
J gene: TRBJ1-4; clone size: few; V gene: TRBV19; CDR3 protein: CASSNRVAEKLFF
J gene: TRBJ2-2; clone size: NA; V gene: TRBV10-3; CDR3 protein: CAISGTGDYTGELFF
J gene: TRBJ1-4; clone size: NA; V gene: TRBV5-6; CDR3 protein: CASSGGRRRDEKLFF
J gene: TRBJ2-2; clone size: few; V gene: TRBV28; CDR3 protein: CASSGLAGGTGELFF
J gene: TRBJ1-3; clone size: NA; V gene: TRBV5-6; CDR3 protein: CASSQMTGPGKASGNTIYF
J gene: TRBJ2-7; clone size: NA; V gene: TRBV10-3; CDR3 protein: CAISAGLAGGPGEQYF
J gene: TRBJ1-4; clone size: NA; V gene: TRBV4-1; CDR3 protein: CASSPLETRQGRSTNEKLFF
J gene: TRBJ2-6; clone size: NA; V gene: TRBV24-1; CDR3 protein: CATSIGQGPGANVLTF
J gene: TRBJ2-7; clone size: once; V gene: TRBV11-2; CDR3 protein: CASSLEFRGEQYF
J gene: TRBJ2-7; clone size: NA; V gene: TRBV10-2; CDR3 protein: CASRPGQGEAYEQYF
J gene: TRBJ1-1; clone size: NA; V gene: TRBV28; CDR3 protein: CASSLGDSYSKAFF
J gene: TRBJ2-1; clone size: NA; V gene: TRBV5-6; CDR3 protein: CASTQPQGAYNEQFF
J gene: TRBJ1-2; clone size: NA; V gene: TRBV29-1; CDR3 protein: CSAATGQGLSGYTF
J gene: TRBJ1-1; clone size: NA; V gene: TRBV7-3; CDR3 protein: CASSPSSSLGNTEAFF
J gene: TRBJ2-4; clone size: NA; V gene: TRBV12-1; CDR3 protein: CASSPGLAGGPAKNIQYF
J gene: TRBJ1-6; clone size: NA; V gene: TRBV5-4; CDR3 protein: CASSLGPGQGPNGYSPLHF
J gene: TRBJ2-3; clone size: NA; V gene: TRBV5-1; CDR3 protein: CASSLGTVGLDTQYF
J gene: TRBJ2-1; clone size: NA; V gene: TRBV4-1; CDR3 protein: CASSQDWRAGGGNEQFF
J gene: TRBJ1-3; clone size: once; V gene: TRBV5-1; CDR3 protein: CASSSTGDLGNTIYF
J gene: TRBJ2-7; clone size: once; V gene: TRBV27; CDR3 protein: CASSLVRGREQYF
J gene: TRBJ2-1; clone size: NA; V gene: TRBV2; CDR3 protein: CASSVAGESYNEQFF